Sequencing of this T cell receptor (beta chain) was carried out in a study of CD8 T cells in Susac syndrome. The Susac syndrome patients fit the recently defined diagnostic criteria for definite or probable disease. TEMRA cells were FACS-enriched and CD8+ and CD4+ T cells negatively isolated. The CDR3 spans 10 residues. V shed 6 bases and J shed 6 bases, with 6 bases lying between them. Germline CDR1 and CDR2: LGHNT and FRNRAP. The authors reverse transcribed roughly 0.5 to 1 ug RNA with random hexamers. The immunoSEQ assay covered 54 Vbeta and 13 Jbeta segments for CDR3. TCRdb reprocessed the immunoSEQ multiplex PCR reads with MiXCR, giving one entry per CDR3 protein. The sample has 65,000 to 95,000 distinct CDR3 sequences, 85% to 95% seen once; the top ten hold about 0.99%.

The chain couples TRBV12-5 to TRBJ2-7, with a weak D call TRBD2 (5 bases). This sequence originates from a human donor with Susac syndrome. Sequenced input: CD8+ T cells from PBMCs. This CDR3 reads CASGRGEQYF. As DNA, the CDR3 is TGTGCTAGTGGCCGGGGCGAGCAGTACTTC. The full variable domain, in which reference TRBV12-5 and TRBJ2-7 provide the parts outside the CDR3, is DARVTQTPRHKVTEMGQEVTMRCQPILGHNTVFWYRQTMMQGLELLAYFRNRAPLDDSGMPKDRFSAEMPDATLATLKIQPSEPRDSAVYFCASGRGEQYFGPGTRLTVT.